Sequencing of this T cell receptor beta chain was carried out in a study of blood T cell repertoires in COVID-19. Per the original data handling: From reference gene primer amplification, estimates of nucleated cell counts were derived. Sequenced by immunoSEQ multiplex PCR; TCRdb stores in-frame clones only, minus some. V, J and clone size derive from that table, while D and trimming were established from the DNA sequence. Among approximately 230,000 clones listed, around 90% were seen once. Individuals aged roughly 18 to 95 years were recruited from fewer than 25 US areas. Assignment of participants to cohorts was predicated upon participant-reported clinical history. Trimming at V came to 1 base and at J to 4 bases, leaving 12 bases not matched to a gene. Germline CDR1 is LNHDA and CDR2 is SQIVND (reference sequence). The CDR3 runs 18 residues.

The TCR originated in a woman aged 18-29 years who had recovered from COVID-19. Sequencing was performed on PBMCs or T cells enriched from blood (not recorded which). The chain employs TRBV19 and TRBJ2-2; 7 nucleotides match TRBD2. The CDR3 DNA reads TGTGCCAGTAGTATAGTCCTAGCGGCGGAGCGTTTCACCGGGGAGCTGTTTTTT. Protein: CASSIVLAAERFTGELFF.